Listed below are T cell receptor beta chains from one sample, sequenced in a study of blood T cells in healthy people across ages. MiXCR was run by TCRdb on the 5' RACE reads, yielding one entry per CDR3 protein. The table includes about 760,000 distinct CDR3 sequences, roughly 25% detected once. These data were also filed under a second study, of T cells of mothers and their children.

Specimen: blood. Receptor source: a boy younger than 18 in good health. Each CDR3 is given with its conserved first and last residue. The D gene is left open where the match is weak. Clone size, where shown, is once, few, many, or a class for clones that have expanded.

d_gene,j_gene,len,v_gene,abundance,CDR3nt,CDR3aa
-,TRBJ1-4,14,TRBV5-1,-,TGCGCCAGCAGCTTACAGCCAACTGGTGAAAAACTGTTTTTT,CASSLQPTGEKLFF
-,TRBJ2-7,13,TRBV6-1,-,TGTGCCAGCACTGAGCCGCAAACCTACGAGCAGTACTTC,CASTEPQTYEQYF
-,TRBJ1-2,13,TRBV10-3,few,TGTGCCATCAGTGTGGAGGGGCAGGTTGGCTACACCTTC,CAISVEGQVGYTF
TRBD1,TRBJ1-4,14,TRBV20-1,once,TGCAGTGCTACTCCCGGGACAGGGGGTGAAAAACTGTTTTTT,CSATPGTGGEKLFF
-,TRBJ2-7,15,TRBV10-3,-,TGTGCCATCAGTGGAACCGGGACTGATCGTTACGAGCAGCACTTC,CAISGTGTDRYEQHF
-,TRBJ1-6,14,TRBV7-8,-,TGTGCCAGCAGCTGGACAGAGGGGAATTCACCCCTCCACTTT,CASSWTEGNSPLHF
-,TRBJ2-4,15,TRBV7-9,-,TGTGCCAGCAGCTTACACTTTTCGGACAAAAACGTTCAGTACTTC,CASSLHFSDKNVQYF
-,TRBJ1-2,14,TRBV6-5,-,TGTGCCAGCAGTTACTCACGGCGGAACTATGGCTACACCTTC,CASSYSRRNYGYTF
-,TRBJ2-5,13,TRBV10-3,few,TGTGCCATCAGTGAGTCGAATGGGGGGACCCAGTACTTC,CAISESNGGTQYF
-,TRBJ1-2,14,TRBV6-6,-,TGTGCCAGCAGTTACTCTTCGGAGGGCTATGGCTACACCTTC,CASSYSSEGYGYTF
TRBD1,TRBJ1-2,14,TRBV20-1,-,TGCAGTGCAATACTTAAGACAGGGGTCTATGGCTACACCTTC,CSAILKTGVYGYTF
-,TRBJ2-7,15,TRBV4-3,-,TGCGCCAGCAGCCAAGGTTTCAGGGGAACCTACGAGCAGTACTTC,CASSQGFRGTYEQYF
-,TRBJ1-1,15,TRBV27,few,TGTGCCAGCAGTTTAACGGGGCTCGTGAACACTGAAGCTTTCTTT,CASSLTGLVNTEAFF
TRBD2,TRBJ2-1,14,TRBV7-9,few,TGTGCCAGCAGCCCCGTGACTAGCCTGCCTGAGCAGTTCTTC,CASSPVTSLPEQFF
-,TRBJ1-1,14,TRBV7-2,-,TGTGCCAGCAGCTCGCAAAGGGGATGGACTGAAGCTTTCTTT,CASSSQRGWTEAFF
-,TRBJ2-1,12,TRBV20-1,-,TGCAGTGCTAGCCCGTACACCGGAGAGCAGTTCTTC,CSASPYTGEQFF
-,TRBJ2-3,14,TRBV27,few,TGTGCCAGCAGTTTAGGTGGGGGCCCAGATACGCAGTATTTT,CASSLGGGPDTQYF
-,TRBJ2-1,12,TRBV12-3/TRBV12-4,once,TGTGCCAGCAGTACCCCTCTCAATGAGCAGTTCTTC,CASSTPLNEQFF
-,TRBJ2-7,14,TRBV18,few,TGTGCCAGCTCACCGAGTGGCGGGTGGGACGAGCAGTACTTC,CASSPSGGWDEQYF
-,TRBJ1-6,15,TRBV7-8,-,TGTGCCAGCAGCTTAAAGGTCGAAGGTGGTTCACCCCTCCACTTT,CASSLKVEGGSPLHF
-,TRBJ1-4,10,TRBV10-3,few,TGTGCCATCGGAGAAGAAAAACTGTTTTTT,CAIGEEKLFF
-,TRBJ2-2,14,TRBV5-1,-,TGCGCCAGCAGCTCCATGGGACCTACCGGGGAGCTGTTTTTT,CASSSMGPTGELFF
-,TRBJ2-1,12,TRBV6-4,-,TGTGCCAGCAGTGACTCTCACAATGAGCAGTTCTTC,CASSDSHNEQFF
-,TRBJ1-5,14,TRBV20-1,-,TGCAGTGCTAGAGAATGGGGCTTCAATCAGCCCCAGCATTTT,CSAREWGFNQPQHF
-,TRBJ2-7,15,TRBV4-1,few,TGCGCCAGCAGCCAGGAACCCGGTCCCGTCTACGAGCAGTACTTC,CASSQEPGPVYEQYF
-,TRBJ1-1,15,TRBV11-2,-,TGTGCCAGCAGCTTAGCGGCGGGGGCCGAAACTGAAGCTTTCTTT,CASSLAAGAETEAFF
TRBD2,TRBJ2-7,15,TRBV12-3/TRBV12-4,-,TGTGCCAGCAGTTTAGGGTCAGCGGGGGGCTACGAGCAGTACTTC,CASSLGSAGGYEQYF
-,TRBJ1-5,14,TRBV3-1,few,TGTGCCAGCAGCCAATCAGATGGCAATCAGCCCCAGCATTTT,CASSQSDGNQPQHF
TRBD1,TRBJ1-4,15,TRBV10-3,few,TGTGCCATCAAGGGACAGGGGGCAACTAATGAAAAACTGTTTTTT,CAIKGQGATNEKLFF
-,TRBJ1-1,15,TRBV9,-,TGTGCCAGCAGCGTAGGAAAGGTCGCGAACACTGAAGCTTTCTTT,CASSVGKVANTEAFF
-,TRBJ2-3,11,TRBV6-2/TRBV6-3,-,TGTGCCAGCAGTTACGTGGATACGCAGTATTTT,CASSYVDTQYF
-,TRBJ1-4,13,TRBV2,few,TGTGCCAGCAGTGAAGGGCCTCCAGAAAAACTGTTTTTT,CASSEGPPEKLFF
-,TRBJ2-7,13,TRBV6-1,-,TGTGCCAGCAGTGTACGGGACTCCCACGAGCAGTACTTC,CASSVRDSHEQYF
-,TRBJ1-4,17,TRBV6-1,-,TGTGCCAGCACAATTGGGCCAGTAGGGGCAACTAATGAAAAACTGTTTTTT,CASTIGPVGATNEKLFF
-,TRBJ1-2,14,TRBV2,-,TGTGCCAGCAGTGATATAACAGCGAGCTATGGCTACACCTTC,CASSDITASYGYTF
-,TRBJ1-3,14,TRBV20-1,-,TGCAGTGCTATAGACGGCCAGTCTGGAGACACCATATATTTT,CSAIDGQSGDTIYF
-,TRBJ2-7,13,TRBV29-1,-,TGCAGCGTTGAAGGGCCCTCCCCTCTGGAGCAGTACTTC,CSVEGPSPLEQYF
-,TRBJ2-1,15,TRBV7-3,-,TGTGCCAGCAGCTTAACAGGGGGAGGGCTTAGTGAGCAGTTCTTC,CASSLTGGGLSEQFF
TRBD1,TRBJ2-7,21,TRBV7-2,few,TGTGCCAGCAGCTTAGCTCCGTTTGGACAGGGGTCGGCCCTCAGCCAGGACGAGCAGTACTTC,CASSLAPFGQGSALSQDEQYF
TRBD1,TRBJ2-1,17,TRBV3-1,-,TGTGCCAGCACGCCAAGGATAAGGGACAGGGGAAGGGGAGAGCAGTTCTTC,CASTPRIRDRGRGEQFF
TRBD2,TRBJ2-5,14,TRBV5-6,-,TGTGCCAGCATCCCCGCGGGGGGGCGCGAGACCCAGTACTTC,CASIPAGGRETQYF
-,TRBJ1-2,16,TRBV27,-,TGTGCCATCATACCCCACCGGGCAGGGCCGAGGTATGGCTACACCTTC,CAIIPHRAGPRYGYTF